The clone carrying this T cell receptor (beta chain) turned up a few times. Its antigen is as yet unknown. CDR3 length: 17 amino acids. The V gene's germline CDR1 is SGHTA and CDR2 FQGNSA. The V and J ends lost 4 bases and 6 bases, in that order; junction bases with no gene match: 14. It was with a sample-barcoded 5' primer and a J-beta primer mix that a second PCR of roughly 7 to 12 cycles was run. Each CDR3 protein is one row after TCRdb ran MiXCR on the 5' RACE reads. The sample holds hundreds of thousands of distinct CDR3 sequences, roughly 25% seen once. The source of the sample is a study of blood T cells in healthy people across ages. Study-wide results and limits: It was the long-lived donors that had more naive CD4+ cells and higher diversity than aged donors.

These records were also assigned to another study, of T cells of mothers and their children. That paper states: The study sampled a few healthy Caucasian mothers and their six children. A slight, non-significant increase in overlap was found for related mother-child pairs relative to unrelated pairs.

Sequenced material: blood. The rearrangement uses TRBV7-2 and TRBJ2-2, with 7 positions matching TRBD1. The source is a boy aged 10-17 years in good health. CDR3 nucleotide sequence: TGTGCCAGCAGCTCCAGACCCGGGACAGTCATTCCCGGGGAGCTGTTTTTT. This sequence encodes CASSSRPGTVIPGELFF.